These 17 T cell receptor beta chains share one sample of origin, sequenced in a study of beta chain features in type 1 diabetes. Expressed TCRB transcripts were sequenced because the isolated RNA had all been reverse transcribed beforehand. The repertoire was sequenced with immunoSEQ multiplex PCR; TCRdb's copy has only in-frame clones and lacks some. The sample includes 300,000 to 350,000 clones, roughly 8% of them seen just once. Sequenced input: central memory CD4+ T cells from blood. These receptors were obtained from a woman younger than 30 in good health.

This clone has ten or more counts. The V call is TRBV27, the J call TRBJ2-3; perhaps TRBD2 as D (5 bases). CDR1 and CDR2 from the germline V gene are MNHEY and SMNVEV (reference sequence). V was clipped by 0 bases and J by 5 bases, with 18 bases between them. The CDR3 runs 17 residues. DNA of the CDR3: TGTGCCAGCAGTTTATCAGATCACGGGGTGCGGTTAGATACGCAGTATTTT. Protein product: CASSLSDHGVRLDTQYF.

This clone occurred a few times. This sequence joins TRBV29-1 and TRBJ2-5, with D possibly being TRBD1 (5 bases). Germline lookup yields CDR1 SQVTM and CDR2 ANQGSEA. Between the trimmed V and J ends, which lost 2 bases and 4 bases, there was a span of 11 bases. The CDR3 runs 13 residues. The CDR3, as DNA: TGCAGCGTTGAAAGTCAGCAGGGAGAGACCCAGTACTTC. Its protein is CSVESQQGETQYF.

V usage is TRBV19 and J usage is TRBJ2-1, with 10 bases fitting TRBD2. V lost 4 bases and J lost 6; bases outside the gene matches: 6. CDR1 and CDR2 from the germline V gene are LNHDA and SQIVND (reference sequence). CDR3 size: 15 residues. CDR3 in amino acids: CASSTGTSDSNEQFF. The CDR3 DNA reads as TGTGCCAGTAGTACCGGGACTAGCGACTCCAATGAGCAGTTCTTC.

Notes on this clone: The sample holds other DNA sequences that translate to the same CDR3. V usage is TRBV18 and J usage is TRBJ2-1; D remains unclear. Germline V CDR1 and CDR2: KGHSH, LQKENI. The CDR3 is 13 residues long. Trimming removed 0 bases from V and 8 bases from J, with 8 bases in between. CDR3 loop: CASSPPGQDEQFF. CDR3 nucleotide sequence: TGTGCCAGCTCACCACCTGGTCAGGATGAGCAGTTCTTC.

There are many counts of this clone. The J gene is TRBJ2-3, the V gene TRBV2; tentative D call: TRBD2 (6 bases). From germline, CDR1 is SNHLY and CDR2 FYNNEI. The CDR3 contains 14 residues. V was clipped by 5 bases and J by 4 bases, with 13 bases between them. The CDR3 DNA follows: TGTGCCAGCAGTTTGGGAGGTGCTGCAGATACGCAGTATTTT. Amino acids: CASSLGGAADTQYF. The full variable domain, with the rest looked up from reference TRBV2 and TRBJ2-3, is EPEVTQTPSHQVTQMGQEVILRCVPISNHLYFYWYRQILGQKVEFLVSFYNNEISEKSEIFDDQFSVERPDGSNFTLKIRSTKLEDSAMYFCASSLGGAADTQYFGPGTRLTVL.

As to this clone: Distinct nucleotide sequences in the sample also encode this CDR3. V usage is TRBV7-2 and J usage is TRBJ2-2; possible D gene TRBD2, 5 bases. The germline gives CDR1 SGHTA, CDR2 FQGNSA. The CDR3 loop spans 13 amino acids. V gave up 3 bases and J gave up 6 bases, with 8 bases separating them. In DNA, the CDR3 is TGTGCCAGCAGCTTGCTAGCCTCCGGGGAGCTGTTTTTT. Translating it yields CASSLLASGELFF.

There are a few counts of this clone. The CDR3, as DNA: TGCGCCAGCAGCTTGGCCTTAGCGGGAGGATACAATGAGCAGTTCTTC. It translates to CASSLALAGGYNEQFF. The chain employs TRBV5-1 and TRBJ2-1; 10 nucleotides align to TRBD2. The V segment lost 0 bases and the J segment 4 bases; nucleotides outside the gene matches: 4. Germline V gene lookup returns CDR1 SGHRS and CDR2 YFSETQ. The CDR3 length is 16 residues.

This rearrangement joins TRBV11-2 to TRBJ2-5; either TRBD1 or TRBD2 may fit D (5 bases each). The CDR3 has 16 residues. Trimming pared 5 bases from V and 3 bases from J, leaving 19 bases between. In germline, CDR1 is SGHAT, CDR2 FQNNGV. CDR3 bases: TGTGCCAGCAGCCCCACTATGAGGGGCCGGGAAGAGACCCAGTACTTC. Translated, it gives CASSPTMRGREETQYF.

V and J are TRBV7-8 and TRBJ2-2; D not certain. The CDR3 runs to 17 residues. V shed 3 bases and J shed 1 base, with 15 bases lying between them. The V gene's germline CDR1 is SGHVS and CDR2 FQNEAQ. The CDR3 DNA reads as TGTGCCAGCAGCTTGACTCTGACACCAAGGAACACCGGGGAGCTGTTTTTT. Translating gives CASSLTLTPRNTGELFF.

The CDR3 loop is CASSLKFPEYEQYF. The DNA for the CDR3 is TGTGCCAGCAGCTTGAAGTTTCCAGAATACGAGCAGTACTTC. This chain links TRBV5-6 with TRBJ2-7; no reliable D call. CDR1 is SGHDT and CDR2 is YYEEEE in the germline V gene. The length of the CDR3 is 14 residues. The V end lost 1 base, the J end lost 4 bases, and 12 bases lay between the germline ends.

In this sample, this clone turned up a few times. J is TRBJ2-1 and V is TRBV5-6; D is ambiguous. Per the germline V gene, CDR1 is SGHDT and CDR2 is YYEEEE. With 2 bases removed from V and 0 bases from J, the gap between germline ends came to 21 bases. The CDR3 spans 19 residues. The CDR3 loop reads CASSFVVRRNRYSYNEQFF. The CDR3 DNA sequence: TGTGCCAGCAGCTTTGTCGTTCGACGTAATCGGTACTCCTACAATGAGCAGTTCTTC.

The chain couples TRBV27 to TRBJ2-1; TRBD2 agrees at 7 bases. V trimming: 0 bases; J trimming: 6 bases; junction bases outside the gene matches: 5. The germline V gene has CDR1 MNHEY and CDR2 SMNVEV (reference sequence). CDR3 size: 15 residues. DNA of the CDR3: TGTGCCAGCAGTTTATCGGGCGGGAGAGGCAATGAGCAGTTCTTC. It translates to CASSLSGGRGNEQFF.

This clone has a count of ten or more. This sample also contains other DNA sequences that code for the same CDR3. This chain uses TRBV11-2 with TRBJ2-3; D is unresolved. There are 11 residues in the CDR3. V dropped 2 bases and J dropped 4 bases, with 1 base sitting between them. Per the germline V gene, CDR1 is SGHAT and CDR2 is FQNNGV. The CDR3 protein is CASSLSDTQYF. In nucleotides, the CDR3 is TGTGCCAGCAGCTTATCAGATACGCAGTATTTT.

The J gene is TRBJ2-7, the V gene TRBV23-1, with 7 bases aligning to TRBD2. TRBV23-1 is noted as an ORF with a role that remains uncertain. V was clipped by 0 bases and J by 2 bases; unmatched bases: 13. CDR3 length: 18 residues. In DNA form, the CDR3 reads TGCGCCAGCAGTCAATCGACATCAAACCCCGGGACTACCTACGAGCAGTACTTC. Its translation: CASSQSTSNPGTTYEQYF.

This clone was counted between two and nine times. The chain is built from TRBV9 and TRBJ2-2; D might be TRBD2 (6 bases). V was trimmed by 4 bases and J by 1 base, leaving 14 bases between them. CDR1 is SGDLS, CDR2 YYNGEE, per germline. CDR3 length: 16 amino acids. As DNA, the CDR3 is TGTGCCAGCAGCTCGTTTGCGGGAAGGAACACCGGGGAGCTGTTTTTT. It translates to CASSSFAGRNTGELFF.

This clone was seen only once. The gene calls are TRBV6-1 and TRBJ1-2; 7 nucleotides align to TRBD1. This CDR3 contains 12 residues. J gave up 3 bases and V 7 bases, and 2 bases lay outside the gene matches. In germline, CDR1 is MNHNS, CDR2 SASEGT. CDR3 sequence reads: CASNRGDYGYTF. Written as DNA, the CDR3 is TGTGCCAGCAACAGGGGAGACTATGGCTACACCTTC.

V is TRBV7-9 and J is TRBJ2-7, with 8 bases matching TRBD1. The germline V gene encodes CDR1 SEHNR and CDR2 FQNEAQ (reference sequence). This CDR3 region has 16 residues. V was pared by 1 base and J by 2 bases, with 7 bases of the junction left unmatched. CDR3 sequence (DNA): TGTGCCAGCAGCTTAGGCACAGGGGGTCAAACCTACGAGCAGTACTTC. Its protein product is CASSLGTGGQTYEQYF.